The 25 T cell receptor beta chains below come from one sample, sequenced in a study of cytomegalovirus exposure and HLA in healthy donors (dated by TCRdb to about 2017). Receptor libraries were prepared by the immunoSEQ multiplex PCR assay. The multiplex PCR relied on a mix of 60 forward primers for TCR Vbeta segments and 13 reverse primers for TCR Jbeta segments. In its TCRdb copy, this immuneACCESS table keeps in-frame sequences only and misses some clones. Where compared with another copy, unresolved V genes explain less than half of these, and the others have no known cause. This sample's records show around 140,000 clones. The ten largest clones add up to approximately 1.6% of the sample. What was sequenced was PBMCs. The receptors stem from a woman aged 40 to 55 in good health and CMV-seropositive.

The V and J genes are TRBV28 and TRBJ1-5; 7 bases agree with TRBD1. Germline CDR1 MDHEN, CDR2 SYDVKM. This CDR3 spans 15 amino acids. V gave up 5 bases and J gave up 7 bases; unmatched junction bases: 11. As DNA, the CDR3 is TGTGCCAGCAGTCCCCGACAGGGAACGGTCCAGCCCCAGCATTTT. Its translation is CASSPRQGTVQPQHF.

The CDR3 is CASSLGTGGIYGYTF. Here the CDR3 DNA reads TGTGCCAGTAGTCTCGGGACAGGGGGCATCTATGGCTACACCTTC. The V and J genes are TRBV19 and TRBJ1-2; 12 nucleotides match TRBD1. J lost 4 bases, V lost 5 bases, and 5 bases had no gene match. The germline gives CDR1 LNHDA, CDR2 SQIVND (reference sequence). CDR3 size: 15 residues.

V is TRBV4-2 and J is TRBJ2-7; D remains unclear. This CDR3 is built from 14 residues. Per germline, CDR1 LGHNA and CDR2 YNFKEQ. V dropped 1 base and J dropped 6 bases, with 13 bases sitting between them. Here the CDR3 DNA reads TGTGCCAGCAGCCAAGGTGATGTTAGGAGCGAGCAGTACTTC. As protein: CASSQGDVRSEQYF.

The chain combines TRBV9 with TRBJ2-7; the D is unclear. The CDR3 runs to 14 residues. Germline V gives CDR1 SGDLS, CDR2 YYNGEE. The V gene lost 0 bases and the J gene lost 3 bases, with 10 bases spanning the gap. In DNA, the CDR3 is TGTGCCAGCAGCGTAGACCAGTCCTTCTACGAGCAGTACTTC. Its protein is CASSVDQSFYEQYF.

This sequence joins TRBV5-1 and TRBJ1-2; D gene uncertain. The germline gives CDR1 SGHRS, CDR2 YFSETQ. The V end lost 0 bases, the J end lost 4 bases, and 10 bases lay between the germline ends. The CDR3 totals 14 residues. The CDR3 DNA is TGCGCCAGCAGCTTGGAAGGAGAGACCTATGGCTACACCTTC. This encodes CASSLEGETYGYTF.

The V and J genes are TRBV5-6 and TRBJ2-1; 12 bases match TRBD2. Looked up from germline, CDR1 is SGHDT and CDR2 is YYEEEE. CDR3 length equals 17 residues. Trimming took 5 bases from V and 5 from J; bases not matched to a gene: 11. CDR3 in DNA: TGTGCCAGCAGAACGCTTGCTTGGACTAGCGGGAACAATGAGCAGTTCTTC. This translates into CASRTLAWTSGNNEQFF.

The chain links TRBV5-1 to TRBJ2-1; 10 positions match TRBD2. This CDR3 has 16 amino acids. From germline, CDR1 is SGHRS and CDR2 YFSETQ. V lost 0 bases to trimming and J lost 9 bases; unmatched junction nucleotides: 9. The CDR3 bases are TGCGCCAGCAGCTTGGCCGTGAGACTAGCGGGCATTGAGCAGTTCTTC. Its translation: CASSLAVRLAGIEQFF. The full variable domain, completed using reference TRBV5-1 and TRBJ2-1, is KAGVTQTPRYLIKTRGQQVTLSCSPISGHRSVSWYQQTPGQGLQFLFEYFSETQRNKGNFPGRFSGRQFSNSRSEMNVSTLELGDSALYLCASSLAVRLAGIEQFFGPGTRLTVL.

V is TRBV7-9 and J is TRBJ2-1; 11 nucleotides agree with TRBD2. J lost 6 bases, V lost 5 bases, and 6 bases had no gene match. The germline V gene encodes CDR1 SEHNR and CDR2 FQNEAQ (reference sequence). The CDR3 has 15 amino acids. As DNA, the CDR3 is TGTGCCAGCAGCCAACTAGCGGGAGTTAGCAATGAGCAGTTCTTC. This gives the protein CASSQLAGVSNEQFF.

The chain combines TRBV28 with TRBJ2-1, with 12 bases identical to TRBD2. The CDR3 is made up of 16 amino acids. Trimming cost V 8 bases and J 2 bases; bases outside gene matches: 7. Germline V gene lookup returns CDR1 MDHEN and CDR2 SYDVKM. CDR3 in amino acids: CASRDLAGGPYNEQFF. The CDR3 bases are TGTGCCAGCCGAGACCTAGCGGGAGGGCCCTACAATGAGCAGTTCTTC.

V gene TRBV25-1 combines with J gene TRBJ2-7; TRBD1 might be the D (5 bases). CDR3 length: 13 residues. Germline V lookup: CDR1 MGHDK, CDR2 SYGVNS. V shed 3 bases and J shed 2 bases, with 8 bases lying between them. The CDR3 DNA follows: TGTGCCAGCAGTGATCAGGGAACCTACGAGCAGTACTTC. It specifies CASSDQGTYEQYF.

This sequence joins TRBV10-1 and TRBJ2-7; 10 bases are shared with TRBD2. This CDR3 has 15 residues. J lost 1 base, V lost 4 bases, and 4 bases had no gene match. The germline gives CDR1 WNHNN, CDR2 SYGVQD (reference sequence). CDR3 residues: CASSVRTSGSYEQYF. DNA of the CDR3: TGCGCCAGCAGTGTAAGGACTAGCGGATCCTACGAGCAGTACTTC.

J is TRBJ2-7 and V is TRBV7-8, with a tentative D call TRBD1 (6 bases). Trimming cost V 8 bases and J 2 bases, with 19 bases left between them. The CDR3 covers 15 residues. Germline V lookup: CDR1 SGHVS, CDR2 FQNEAQ. The CDR3 nucleotides read TGTGCCAGCTGCCTAACCGGGACACCAACCTACGAGCAGTACTTC. Protein: CASCLTGTPTYEQYF.

This rearrangement joins TRBV4-3 to TRBJ2-3; D not certain. Germline V gives CDR1 LGHNA, CDR2 YSLEER. V was clipped by 4 bases and J by 2 bases, with 13 bases between them. This CDR3 has 15 amino acids. The CDR3 coding sequence is TGCGCCAGCAGCCGAGACCTAAGCTTCACAGATACGCAGTATTTT. Its protein product is CASSRDLSFTDTQYF.

The V and J genes are TRBV7-2 and TRBJ1-5, with a weak D call TRBD1 (5 bases). CDR1 and CDR2 (germline): SGHTA, FQGNSA. This CDR3 region has 17 residues. Trimming removed 0 bases from V and 1 base from J, with 13 bases in between. CDR3 in DNA: TGTGCCAGCAGCTTAGCTGATGGGGCGGGGAGCAATCAGCCCCAGCATTTT. It encodes CASSLADGAGSNQPQHF.

The chain employs TRBV4-3 and TRBJ1-2; D call uncertain. V dropped 4 bases and J dropped 4 bases, with 16 bases sitting between them. The germline V gene has CDR1 LGHNA and CDR2 YSLEER. This CDR3 spans 15 amino acids. The CDR3 sequence: CASSPREETSYGYTF. The CDR3 DNA sequence: TGCGCCAGCAGCCCGCGTGAGGAGACGAGCTATGGCTACACCTTC.

The chain links TRBV5-1 to TRBJ2-7, with D possibly being TRBD2 (6 bases). V shed 0 bases and J shed 6 bases, with 7 bases lying between them. Germline V lookup: CDR1 SGHRS, CDR2 YFSETQ. This CDR3 comprises 12 residues. CDR3 DNA sequence: TGCGCCAGCAGCTTGGCTAGCGCCGAGCAGTACTTC. This sequence encodes CASSLASAEQYF.

This sequence joins TRBV6-5 and TRBJ1-5; D might be TRBD1 (5 bases). The germline V and J ends were trimmed by 0 bases and 1 base, with 7 bases remaining between them. The CDR3 runs 15 residues. Germline V gene data show CDR1 as MNHEY and CDR2 as SVGAGI. CDR3 coding DNA: TGTGCCAGCAGTTACTCGAAGGGGAGCAATCAGCCCCAGCATTTT. Translated: CASSYSKGSNQPQHF.

The chain uses TRBV28 and TRBJ2-7, with TRBD2 matching over 10 bases. The CDR3 totals 19 residues. The V gene's germline CDR1 is MDHEN and CDR2 SYDVKM. Trimming at V came to 6 bases and at J to 6 bases, leaving 23 bases not matched to a gene. The CDR3 DNA is TGTGCCAGCAGACCCCTTCCCTCAACTAGCGGGACGCCCCGACTCGAGCAGTACTTC. Protein product: CASRPLPSTSGTPRLEQYF.

This chain uses TRBV5-1 with TRBJ2-2; TRBD1 matches at 7 bases. After removal of 5 bases from V and 3 bases from J, the junction contained 7 bases not matched to a gene. This CDR3 has 15 residues. Germline assignment: CDR1 SGHRS and CDR2 YFSETQ. The CDR3 coding sequence is TGCGCCAGCAGTCCACAGGGGCCCCACACCGGGGAGCTGTTTTTT. Amino acids: CASSPQGPHTGELFF.

Worth noting for this clone: Germline and junction disagree at one end, which may indicate a read error. This chain joins TRBV5-6 and TRBJ2-5; perhaps TRBD1 as D (6 bases). The length of the CDR3 is 14 residues. Germline V gives CDR1 SGHDT, CDR2 YYEEEE. CDR3 residues: CTSSSTGSQETQYF. In nucleotides, the CDR3 is TGTACCAGCAGCTCGACAGGAAGCCAAGAGACCCAGTACTTC.

In DNA, the CDR3 is TGTGCCAGCAGTTTCGGTGGAAACATTCAGTACTTC. Its protein product is CASSFGGNIQYF. The V gene is TRBV2, the J gene TRBJ2-4; no reliable D call. Germline CDR1 is SNHLY and CDR2 is FYNNEI. There are 12 residues in the CDR3. V was cut by 5 bases and J by 6 bases, with 8 bases left in between.

The chain recombines TRBV27 with TRBJ2-2, with 8 bases that match TRBD2. The CDR3 contains 15 residues. V trimming: 5 bases; J trimming: 5 bases; junction bases outside the gene matches: 7. Germline CDR1 is MNHEY and CDR2 is SMNVEV (reference sequence). The CDR3 DNA reads TGTGCCAGCAGTCCCCAAGCGGGAGTTACCGGGGAGCTGTTTTTT. It translates to CASSPQAGVTGELFF.

The genes are TRBV13 and TRBJ2-1, with TRBD1 matching 8 bases. This CDR3 is 13 amino acids long. The J segment lost 13 bases and the V segment lost 5 bases, leaving 10 bases of the junction unmatched. The germline CDR1 and CDR2 sequences are PRHDT and FYEKMQ (reference sequence). The CDR3 nucleotides read TGTGCCAGCAGCCGCGCAGCCGGACAGGGTCAGTTCTTC. This gives the protein CASSRAAGQGQFF.

The V gene is TRBV27, the J gene TRBJ2-2, with 11 bases lining up with TRBD2. J was trimmed by 6 bases and V by 1 base; bases with no gene match: 13. The length of the CDR3 is 19 residues. The germline V gene has CDR1 MNHEY and CDR2 SMNVEV (reference sequence). In DNA, the CDR3 is TGTGCCAGCAGTTTATACAGTACGGGGACTAGCGGCTGGGCCGGGGAGCTGTTTTTT. This sequence encodes CASSLYSTGTSGWAGELFF.

V and J are TRBV7-6 and TRBJ2-7; 7 bases agree with TRBD1. CDR1 and CDR2 from the germline V gene are SGHVS and FNYEAQ. The CDR3 is 15 amino acids. Trimming removed 2 bases from V and 5 bases from J; junction bases left unmatched: 9. The CDR3 nucleotides are TGTGCCAGCAGCTTATTTTCACAGGGGATCGACGAGCAGTACTTC. The encoded protein is CASSLFSQGIDEQYF.